These 5 T cell receptor beta chains originate from one sample sequenced in a study of shared clonotypes between healthy human individuals. The table came from immunoSEQ multiplex PCR; TCRdb's copy has only in-frame clones and leaves some out. The profile shows hundreds of thousands of clones, about three quarters of them singletons. What was sequenced was memory CD4+ T cells sorted from blood. Indicated subset: CD45RA-negative fraction. Every receptor here comes from a woman aged 25 to 39 in good health.

V and J are TRBV2 and TRBJ1-1; TRBD1 agrees at 9 bases. With 6 bases clipped from V and 0 bases from J, the junction kept 8 bases outside the gene matches. The CDR3 sequence is 16 residues long. Looked up from germline, CDR1 is SNHLY and CDR2 is FYNNEI. CDR3 amino acids: CASRGTGRKVNTEAFF. The CDR3 DNA sequence: TGTGCCAGCAGGGGGACAGGGAGGAAGGTGAACACTGAAGCTTTCTTT.

This chain joins TRBV10-3 and TRBJ2-5; weak D call: TRBD2 (6 bases). Germline V lookup: CDR1 ENHRY, CDR2 SYGVKD. The CDR3 consists of 12 residues. Trimming stripped 8 bases from V and 5 bases from J, with 12 bases between. DNA of the CDR3: TGTGCCATCGGCAGGGAGGAGGAGACCCAGTACTTC. Translation gives CAIGREEETQYF.

This clone was seen only once. This chain uses TRBV7-8 with TRBJ1-1; maybe TRBD1 (5 bases). Germline values: CDR1 SGHVS, CDR2 FQNEAQ. There are 15 residues in the CDR3. The ends were cut back, 3 bases at V and 1 base at J, with 12 bases in the middle. The CDR3 region is CASSFGGARNTEAFF. The CDR3 DNA is TGTGCCAGCAGCTTCGGCGGGGCAAGGAACACTGAAGCTTTCTTT.

This clone was detected only a few times. No DNA is shown, since the ends of the CDR3 on it are uncertain; the CDR3 is the one TCRdb lists. The identical CDR3 is also encoded by other nucleotide sequences in the sample. This chain joins TRBV29-1 and TRBJ2-3. Germline V CDR1 and CDR2: SQVTM, ANQGSEA. The CDR3 length equals 13 residues, ends included. The CDR3 spells CSVSGPGTDTQYF.

This clone was recorded a few times. The chain employs TRBV5-1 and TRBJ1-2; 10 positions agree with TRBD1. This CDR3 has 14 residues. After removal of 6 bases from V and 8 bases from J, the junction contained 10 bases not matched to a gene. CDR1 is SGHRS, CDR2 YFSETQ, per germline. CDR3 residues: CASKPGTGDMGYTF. CDR3 DNA: TGCGCCAGCAAACCCGGGACAGGGGACATGGGCTACACCTTC.